Below are 17 T cell receptor beta chains sequenced from a single sample in a study of multiple sclerosis patients with progressive multifocal leukoencephalopathy. Repertoires were generated with immunoSEQ multiplex PCR, while TCRdb's copy carries only in-frame clones and drops some. The sample carries roughly 34,000 clones, about 90% recorded once. The time point denotes: time of PML onset. The material sequenced was PBMCs, taken from a patient treated with natalizumab. These receptors all come from a human donor with progressive multifocal leukoencephalopathy.

The V gene is TRBV6-4, the J gene TRBJ2-3; D is possibly TRBD2 (6 bases). The CDR3 has 15 amino acids. Trimming took off 0 bases at V and 4 bases at J, with 11 bases between the two ends. Germline assignment: CDR1 MRHNA and CDR2 SNTAGT. CDR3: CASSDSVGSADTQYF. CDR3 nucleotides: TGTGCCAGCAGTGACTCGGTCGGGAGTGCAGATACGCAGTATTTT.

V usage is TRBV19 and J usage is TRBJ2-7; possibly TRBD2 for D (6 bases). With 9 bases removed from V and 2 bases from J, the gap between germline ends came to 8 bases. The CDR3 length is 11 residues. Germline lookup yields CDR1 LNHDA and CDR2 SQIVND (reference sequence). CDR3 bases: TGTGCCAGCGGGGGTCCCTACGAGCAGTACTTC. Protein product: CASGGPYEQYF.

This rearrangement joins TRBV10-1 to TRBJ2-1, with a possible D match to TRBD2 (6 bases). The V end was cut by 4 bases, the J end by 5 bases, with 15 bases between. The CDR3 is made up of 15 amino acids. Germline CDR1 reads WNHNN; CDR2 reads SYGVQD (reference sequence). DNA of the CDR3: TGCGCCAGCAGTGTGTCGGGACTGGGGAACAATGAGCAGTTCTTC. Amino acids: CASSVSGLGNNEQFF.

V is TRBV28 and J is TRBJ1-5; D possibly corresponds to TRBD1 (6 bases). The CDR3 loop spans 16 amino acids. Trimming stripped 6 bases from V and 6 bases from J, with 21 bases between. Germline V gene sequence: CDR1 MDHEN, CDR2 SYDVKM. The CDR3 sequence is CASSPSGHGGSQPQHF. The CDR3 DNA reads TGTGCCAGCAGCCCTTCGGGACACGGCGGTAGTCAGCCCCAGCATTTT.

This chain connects TRBV14 to TRBJ2-7; 7 bases are a match to TRBD1. This CDR3 comprises 15 residues. V was pared by 3 bases and J by 2 bases, with 7 bases of the junction left unmatched. The germline CDR1 and CDR2 sequences are SGHDN and FVKESK. The CDR3, as DNA: TGTGCCAGCAGCCATCCTCGGACAGGAACCTACGAGCAGTACTTC. Amino acids: CASSHPRTGTYEQYF.

The chain recombines TRBV5-1 with TRBJ2-3; D may be TRBD2 (6 bases). CDR3 length equals 18 residues. Deletions cut 4 bases from V and 4 bases from J, with 25 bases between. The germline V gene has CDR1 SGHRS and CDR2 YFSETQ. The CDR3 loop is CASSDELTGTAGPDTQYF. DNA for the CDR3: TGCGCCAGCAGCGACGAACTTACCGGGACGGCGGGGCCAGATACGCAGTATTTT.

The chain carries TRBV7-3 and TRBJ2-2; 9 bases fit TRBD2. Germline loops: CDR1 SGHTA, CDR2 FQGTGA. The CDR3 extends over 17 amino acids. J gave up 7 bases and V 2 bases, and 11 bases lay outside the gene matches. This CDR3 reads CASSLASAGGPGGELFF. CDR3 nucleotides: TGTGCCAGCAGCTTAGCCAGTGCGGGAGGGCCAGGCGGGGAGCTGTTTTTT.

This chain uses TRBV5-4 with TRBJ2-7; 7 bases match TRBD2. V was pared by 1 base and J by 4 bases, with 5 bases of the junction left unmatched. The CDR3 is made up of 14 amino acids. From germline, CDR1 is SGHNT and CDR2 YYREEE (reference sequence). CDR3 in amino acids: CASSLSGRSYEQYF. The DNA for the CDR3 is TGTGCCAGCAGCTTGTCCGGGAGGTCGTACGAGCAGTACTTC.

V is TRBV11-2 and J is TRBJ2-5; D is uncertain. TRBJ2-7 matches the DNA end more closely, so the J call is doubtful. The CDR3 runs 18 residues. Germline CDR1 and CDR2: SGHAT and FQNNGV. The CDR3 coding sequence is TGTGCCAGCAGCTTAAGAGGTATCCAGCAGCGACCAATCTACGAGCAGTACTTC. Translated: CASSLRGIQQRPIYEQYF.

The J gene is TRBJ2-1, the V gene TRBV6-5; D remains ambiguous. Trimming stripped 0 bases from V and 4 bases from J, with 7 bases between. The CDR3 consists of 14 residues. CDR1 and CDR2 (germline): MNHEY, SVGAGI. The CDR3 loop reads CASSYSKTYNEQFF. As DNA, the CDR3 is TGTGCCAGCAGTTACTCGAAGACTTACAATGAGCAGTTCTTC.

The chain carries TRBV6-1 and TRBJ2-7; TRBD1 matches 8 bases. Germline CDR1 and CDR2: MNHNS and SASEGT. The ends lost 3 bases at V and 2 bases at J; junction bases unmatched: 6. CDR3 size: 15 residues. CDR3 bases: TGTGCCAGCAGTGAGGCGGGACAGGTAACCTACGAGCAGTACTTC. Its protein is CASSEAGQVTYEQYF.

The chain links TRBV7-9 to TRBJ1-4, with 8 bases fitting TRBD1. CDR3 length equals 17 residues. Losses at the gene ends were 5 bases for V and 1 base for J; bases not matched to a gene: 9. In germline, CDR1 is SEHNR, CDR2 FQNEAQ (reference sequence). The CDR3 protein is CASSVLQGVVTNEKLFF. The DNA for the CDR3 is TGTGCCAGCAGCGTTTTACAGGGGGTCGTAACTAATGAAAAACTGTTTTTT.

The rearrangement links TRBV11-2 to TRBJ2-3; D is ambiguous. V was cut by 3 bases and J by 4 bases, with 20 bases left in between. CDR1 is SGHAT, CDR2 FQNNGV, per germline. The CDR3 has 17 amino acids. As DNA, the CDR3 is TGTGCCAGCAGCTTTACGTCCGTGACGGAGCCCCCAGATACGCAGTATTTT. Protein product: CASSFTSVTEPPDTQYF.

The J gene is TRBJ2-1, the V gene TRBV7-2, with TRBD2 as a possible D gene (7 bases). Germline CDR1 and CDR2: SGHTA and FQGNSA. The CDR3 extends over 14 amino acids. Trimming removed 5 bases at V and 4 bases at J, with 12 bases between. CDR3 coding DNA: TGTGCCAGCAGCCGGGGGCGGGAGTACAATGAGCAGTTCTTC. This translates into CASSRGREYNEQFF. Based on the CDR3 plus reference TRBV7-2 and TRBJ2-1, the full variable domain is GAGVSQSPSNKVTEKGKDVELRCDPISGHTALYWYRQSLGQGLEFLIYFQGNSAPDKSGLPSDRFSAERTGGSVSTLTIQRTQQEDSAVYLCASSRGREYNEQFFGPGTRLTVL.

This chain joins TRBV7-9 and TRBJ2-7; weak D call: TRBD1 (6 bases). The CDR3 contains 13 residues. Germline V gene lookup returns CDR1 SEHNR and CDR2 FQNEAQ (reference sequence). With 6 bases removed from V and 2 bases from J, the gap between germline ends came to 11 bases. The CDR3 spells CASSGDTPYEQYF. The CDR3 DNA is TGTGCCAGCAGTGGGGACACCCCCTACGAGCAGTACTTC.

CDR3 coding DNA: TGTGCCAGCAGCTTGGGACTACTAGCGGGAACCGGGGAGCTGTTTTTT. Translation gives CASSLGLLAGTGELFF. V usage is TRBV11-2 and J usage is TRBJ2-2, with 10 bases fitting TRBD2. Looked up from germline, CDR1 is SGHAT and CDR2 is FQNNGV. The CDR3 is 16 residues long. The V gene end was trimmed by 3 bases and the J gene end by 5 bases; junction bases not matched to a gene: 6.

The table lists this clone with a count of one. The rearrangement uses TRBV19 and TRBJ1-4, with no clear D. CDR3 length: 15 residues. CDR1 is LNHDA, CDR2 SQIVND, per germline (reference sequence). Between the trimmed V and J ends, which lost 8 bases and 0 bases, there was a span of 13 bases. The CDR3 sequence is CASSRLGATNEKLFF. As DNA, the CDR3 is TGTGCCAGTTCAAGACTGGGAGCAACTAATGAAAAACTGTTTTTT.